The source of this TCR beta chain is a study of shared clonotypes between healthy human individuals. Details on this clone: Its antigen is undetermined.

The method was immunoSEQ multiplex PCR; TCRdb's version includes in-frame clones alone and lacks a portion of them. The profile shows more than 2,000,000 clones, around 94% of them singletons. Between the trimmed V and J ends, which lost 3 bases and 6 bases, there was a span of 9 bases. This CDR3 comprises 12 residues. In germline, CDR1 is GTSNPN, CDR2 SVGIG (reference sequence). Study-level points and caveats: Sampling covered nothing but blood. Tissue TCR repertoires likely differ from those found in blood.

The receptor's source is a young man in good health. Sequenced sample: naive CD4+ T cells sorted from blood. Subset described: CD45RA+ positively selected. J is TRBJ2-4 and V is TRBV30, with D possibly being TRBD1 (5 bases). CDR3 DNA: TGTGCCTGGAGCCAGGGCGGAAACATTCAGTACTTC. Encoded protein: CAWSQGGNIQYF.